In this sample, the clone carrying this T cell receptor beta chain turned up once. The data are from a study of blood T cell repertoires in COVID-19. Study in general: The United States, Italy and Spain provided the acute and convalescent COVID-19 samples.

Germline CDR1 reads LGHNT; CDR2 reads FRNRAP. After removal of 3 bases from V and 0 bases from J, the junction contained 10 bases not matched to a gene. This CDR3 comprises 18 residues. Assay: immunoSEQ multiplex PCR; the TCRdb copy retains only in-frame clones and omits some. Here the sample spans some 340,000 clones, about four fifths being singletons. The V gene is TRBV12-5, the J gene TRBJ2-1, with 8 bases identical to TRBD2. The sequenced material came from peripheral blood. The TCR comes from a man younger than 45 with active or convalescent COVID-19. The CDR3 DNA reads as TGTGCTAGTGGTTTACACTATAGCGGGATCCGCTCCTACAATGAGCAGTTCTTC. Translated: CASGLHYSGIRSYNEQFF.